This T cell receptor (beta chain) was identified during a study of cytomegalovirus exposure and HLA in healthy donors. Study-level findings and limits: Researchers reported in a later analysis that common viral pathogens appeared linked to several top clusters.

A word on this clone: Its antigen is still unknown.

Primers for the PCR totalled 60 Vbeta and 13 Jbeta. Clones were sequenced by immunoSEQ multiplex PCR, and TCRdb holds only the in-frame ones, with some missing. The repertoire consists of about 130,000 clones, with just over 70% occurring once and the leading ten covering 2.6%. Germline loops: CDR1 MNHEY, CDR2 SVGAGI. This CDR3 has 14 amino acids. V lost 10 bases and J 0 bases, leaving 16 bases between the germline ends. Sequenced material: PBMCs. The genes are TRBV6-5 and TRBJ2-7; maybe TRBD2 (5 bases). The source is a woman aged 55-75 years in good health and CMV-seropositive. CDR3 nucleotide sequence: TGTGCCACCCTCCGGGAACGGTACTCCTACGAGCAGTACTTC. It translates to CATLRERYSYEQYF.